This TCR beta chain was identified in a study of T cells in Graves' hyperthyroidism and ophthalmopathy. Study-wide results and caveats: Blood also carried most thyroid clonotypes expanded above 0.001. Model predictions of ophthalmopathy came a median approximately 6 months before onset.

This CDR3 has 15 residues. Germline V lookup: CDR1 GTSNPN, CDR2 SVGIG (reference sequence). With 8 bases clipped from V and 4 bases from J, the junction kept 11 bases outside the gene matches. Amplified TCR beta CDR3 regions derived from RNA transcripts. Using the HTBI primer set, a first-round RT-PCR was run on the TCR CDR3. In TCRdb, the multiplex PCR reads were re-called with MiXCR into one record per CDR3 protein. Found here are about 500,000 distinct CDR3 sequences, around 43% of them singletons; the top ten hold about 43%. This clonotype has ten or more counts. Its target is not known. Lactation, pregnancy, other autoimmune disease or uncontrolled infection led to exclusion of patients.

Sequenced: peripheral blood or thyroid tissue (not recorded which). The genes are TRBV30 and TRBJ2-7, with 13 nucleotides matching TRBD2. The source of this sequence is an adult woman with Graves' disease, either hyperthyroidism or ophthalmopathy (not recorded which). This chain's CDR3 is CAGAPLAGGPYEQYF. DNA of the CDR3: TGTGCCGGCGCGCCACTAGCGGGAGGGCCATACGAGCAGTACTTC.